This TCR beta chain was found in a study of blood T cells in healthy people across ages. Study as a whole: The capture of about one barcoded beta molecule per two T cells was achieved by template switching.

Germline loops: CDR1 DFQATT, CDR2 SNEGSKA (reference sequence). The V and J ends lost 4 bases and 4 bases respectively, with 18 bases between them. CDR3 size: 15 residues. Together with a sample-barcoded 5' primer, a J-beta primer mix was included in a second PCR lasting roughly 6 to 12 cycles. Unique molecular identifiers of 12 random nucleotides labeled each cDNA. A single record per CDR3 protein comes from TCRdb applying MiXCR to the 5' RACE reads. The sample includes about 500,000 distinct CDR3 sequences, around 24% of them seen just once. The data were also submitted as part of a second study, on T cells of mothers and their children. Turning to that study: The study sampled three healthy Caucasian mothers and their six children. Related mother-child pairs showed slightly, non-significantly higher overlap than unrelated pairs.

Sequencing was performed on blood. This receptor was taken from a boy between 5 and 17 years old in good health. The rearrangement links TRBV20-1 to TRBJ2-3; no clear D gene. Written as DNA, the CDR3 is TGCAGTGCTATACGCGAGCCCGGATGGGCAGATACGCAGTATTTT. Translation gives CSAIREPGWADTQYF.